Below, 5 T cell receptor beta chains from the same sample are listed, as sequenced in a study of beta chain features in type 1 diabetes (dated by TCRdb to about 2018). General study outcomes and caveats: Type 1 diabetes patients showed a moderate but significant shortening of TCRB CDR3 length in all four CD4+ subsets.

Their antigen targets remain unknown. The library relied on the immunoSEQ multiplex PCR assay. All of the isolated RNA was reverse transcribed with the High Capacity cDNA Reverse Transcription Kit, so expressed TCRB transcripts were sequenced. The table was pulled from immuneACCESS by TCRdb, which kept in-frame rearrangements only. Such tables lose some clones; where checked, under half of the loss comes from unresolved V genes, and the rest has no known cause. The sample table shows a few hundred thousand clones, and about 12% are seen once. Of the sample, about 0.01% is held by the ten largest clones. The sequencing input was naive CD4+ T cells from blood. Interpreted using the paper, the cell subset or site label stands for: true naive CD4+ T cells. The origin of the receptors is a woman aged 18-35 years with type 1 diabetes.

The J gene is TRBJ2-5, the V gene TRBV7-9; 7 nucleotides line up with TRBD1. V lost 5 bases, J lost 4 bases, and 10 bases stayed unmatched. This CDR3 has 15 amino acids. Looked up from germline, CDR1 is SEHNR and CDR2 is FQNEAQ (reference sequence). The CDR3 reads CASSPRQGLRETQYF. The CDR3 nucleotides read TGTGCCAGCAGCCCCCGACAGGGTCTGAGAGAGACCCAGTACTTC.

The chain recombines TRBV7-3 with TRBJ2-7, with 15 bases aligning to TRBD2. Germline loops: CDR1 SGHTA, CDR2 FQGTGA. V lost 5 bases to trimming and J lost 4 bases; unmatched junction nucleotides: 3. The CDR3 extends over 15 amino acids. The CDR3 DNA is TGTGCCAGCAGCGCCGGGACTAGCGGGAGGTACGAGCAGTACTTC. It yields the protein CASSAGTSGRYEQYF. Full variable domain (remainder filled in from reference TRBV7-3 and TRBJ2-7): GAGVSQTPSNKVTEKGKYVELRCDPISGHTALYWYRQSLGQGPEFLIYFQGTGAADDSGLPNDRFFAVRPEGSVSTLKIQRTERGDSAVYLCASSAGTSGRYEQYFGPGTRLTVT.

This clone was detected a few times. This sequence joins TRBV20-1 and TRBJ1-2, with D hard to call. CDR3 length: 11 amino acids. V gave up 3 bases and J gave up 8 bases, with 10 bases separating them. Per germline, CDR1 DFQATT and CDR2 SNEGSKA (reference sequence). DNA of the CDR3: TGCAGTGCTAGCGCGGCGTACGGCTACACCTTC. It encodes CSASAAYGYTF.

This chain connects TRBV5-1 to TRBJ2-3; no clear D. Per germline, CDR1 SGHRS and CDR2 YFSETQ. The CDR3 extends over 14 amino acids. The V end was cut by 3 bases, the J end by 0 bases, with 8 bases between. CDR3 protein: CASSSAASTDTQYF. The DNA of the CDR3 is TGCGCCAGCAGCTCGGCGGCAAGCACAGATACGCAGTATTTT.

The chain employs TRBV29-1 and TRBJ1-2; TRBD1 matches 9 bases. Per the germline V gene, CDR1 is SQVTM and CDR2 is ANQGSEA. This CDR3 has 12 residues. The V gene end was trimmed by 6 bases and the J gene end by 10 bases; junction bases not matched to a gene: 9. CDR3 DNA sequence: TGCAGCGTCGCGGGGACAGGGAATGTCTACACCTTC. Protein product: CSVAGTGNVYTF.